This T cell receptor beta chain was sequenced during a study of T cell responses to AZD1222 COVID-19 vaccine. General study findings and limits: Clonal diversity was possibly underestimated, and white British individuals and females predominated among donors.

CDR3 length equals 11 residues. CDR1 SEHNR and CDR2 FQNEAQ come from the germline V gene (reference sequence). V lost 3 bases, J lost 8 bases, and 7 bases lay in between. The repertoire was sequenced with immunoSEQ multiplex PCR; TCRdb's copy has only in-frame clones and lacks some. This table has around 100,000 clones, less than 95% appearing once. Remarks on this clone: What it recognizes is unknown. This sample also contains other DNA sequences that code for the same CDR3.

The material sequenced was peripheral blood, taken on day 0 of AZD1222 vaccination. The sequence was collected from an adult in good health. The chain combines TRBV7-9 with TRBJ1-1; D not resolved. DNA for the CDR3: TGTGCCAGCAGCTTGGGCGGGGAAGCTTTCTTT. It codes for CASSLGGEAFF.